One and the same sample provided the 23 T cell receptor beta chains below, sequenced in a study of Graves' ophthalmopathy and Graves' hyperthyroidism (dated by TCRdb to 2017 to 2018). For sequencing, an Illumina HiSeq 2000 was employed. TCR beta CDR3 regions were amplified from RNA transcripts for repertoire sequencing. The first round was an RT-PCR using HTBI primers with the Qiagen OneStep RT-PCR kit, and this first round was followed by a second-round multiplex PCR, then size selection and purification. The public sequencing data were trimmed at Q25 with fastp and processed into clonotypes with MiXCR by TCRdb, which kept only in-frame beta chains. Identical CDR3 protein sequences are pooled into one entry, listed with their most common genes and DNA. In this sample the table shows over 650,000 distinct CDR3 sequences, 35% to 50% of which occur a single time. Together, the top ten hold over 2.5% of the sample.

The sequencing sample was made of peripheral blood. The receptor set was obtained from an adult man with Graves' ophthalmopathy.

This sequence joins TRBV14 and TRBJ2-6; D uncertain. V was clipped by 0 bases and J by 4 bases, with 13 bases between them. The germline V gene has CDR1 SGHDN and CDR2 FVKESK. CDR3 length: 17 residues. CDR3 bases: TGTGCCAGCAGCCAAGATACCCATTTTACAGGGGCCAACGTCCTGACTTTC. Residues: CASSQDTHFTGANVLTF.

Worth noting for this clonotype: This may be a read error, as it is one base from a much larger clone. The chain uses TRBV10-3 and TRBJ1-6; D uncertain. CDR1 and CDR2 from the germline V gene are ENHRY and SYGVKD. The CDR3 is 14 amino acids. Trimming took 11 bases from V and 11 from J, leaving 22 bases between them. This chain's CDR3 is CAGKLAPRGPPLHF. The CDR3 nucleotides are TGTGCCGGCAAACTAGCGCCCCGGGGTCCACCCCTCCACTTT.

Concerning this clonotype itself: This may stem from a read error, because a much larger clone lies one nucleotide away. The chain combines TRBV10-3 with TRBJ2-6, with D possibly being TRBD1 (6 bases). CDR3 length: 16 residues. Looked up from germline, CDR1 is ENHRY and CDR2 is SYGVKD. V gave up 10 bases and J gave up 4 bases, with 20 bases separating them. The CDR3 region is CANRESSGAGANVLTF. DNA of the CDR3: TGTGCCAACAGAGAGTCATCAGGGGCGGGGGCCAACGTCCTGACTTTC.

Remarks on this clonotype: No conserved phenylalanine or tryptophan ends this CDR3, so it is likely a read error. The DNA is left out, because the CDR3 cannot be placed on it with certainty; the CDR3 is given as TCRdb lists it. The chain has TRBV7-9 and TRBJ1-1. A total of 9 residues make up the CDR3, ends included. Germline lookup yields CDR1 SEHNR and CDR2 FQNEAQ (reference sequence). The CDR3 reads CASSLRLAG.

As for this clonotype: Since a much larger clone is just one base distant, this may be a read error. V and J are TRBV12-3 or TRBV12-4 and TRBJ1-2; D is ambiguous. Between the trimmed V and J ends, which lost 5 bases and 4 bases, there was a span of 11 bases. This CDR3 comprises 13 residues. Here the CDR3 DNA reads TGTGCCAGCAGTACGAGACGGGCCTATGGCTACACCTTC. It translates to CASSTRRAYGYTF.

This clonotype has a count of ten or more. The genes are TRBV2 and TRBJ1-2; 10 bases agree with TRBD1. Germline V gives CDR1 SNHLY, CDR2 FYNNEI. V was pared by 7 bases and J by 8 bases, with 16 bases of the junction left unmatched. This CDR3 spans 16 amino acids. CDR3 DNA sequence: TGTGCCAGCAATGCGGTGGGGGACAGGGGCCATGGCGGCTACACCTTC. It specifies CASNAVGDRGHGGYTF.

In this sample, this clonotype turned up many times. The V and J genes are TRBV25-1 and TRBJ2-7, with 8 bases aligning to TRBD1. Germline lookup yields CDR1 MGHDK and CDR2 SYGVNS. J gave up 5 bases and V 9 bases, and 6 bases lay outside the gene matches. This CDR3 comprises 12 residues. CDR3 residues: CASGQGVHEQYF. CDR3 bases: TGTGCCAGTGGACAGGGAGTCCACGAGCAGTACTTC.

This clonotype turned up a few times. V is TRBV6-5 and J is TRBJ1-5, with TRBD1 identical over 7 bases. V lost 2 bases and J lost 3; bases outside the gene matches: 10. The CDR3 runs 17 residues. CDR1 and CDR2 from the germline V gene are MNHEY and SVGAGI. CDR3 region: CASSYTTEGGPNQPQHF. The CDR3 DNA is TGTGCCAGCAGTTACACGACCGAAGGGGGCCCCAATCAGCCCCAGCATTTT.

This rearrangement joins TRBV20-1 to TRBJ2-3, with a tentative D call TRBD2 (7 bases). CDR1 and CDR2 (germline): DFQATT, SNEGSKA (reference sequence). The CDR3 loop spans 14 amino acids. Trimming left V 5 bases short and J 6 bases short, with 18 bases between. CDR3 bases: TGCAGTGCTCGGACGGGGGGCAGTTGGGATACGCAGTATTTT. Protein sequence: CSARTGGSWDTQYF.

The chain employs TRBV2 and TRBJ2-6; D uncertain. V dropped 6 bases and J dropped 4 bases, with 19 bases sitting between them. The V gene's germline CDR1 is SNHLY and CDR2 FYNNEI. The CDR3 extends over 17 amino acids. CDR3 in DNA: TGTGCCAGCAGCCGACACGATTTAAACACCGGGGCCAACGTCCTGACTTTC. This translates into CASSRHDLNTGANVLTF.

This clonotype was found a few times. The J gene is TRBJ1-1, the V gene TRBV10-3, with D perhaps matching TRBD1 (5 bases). The germline V and J ends were trimmed by 11 bases and 5 bases, with 15 bases remaining between them. The CDR3 runs 12 residues. Germline loops: CDR1 ENHRY, CDR2 SYGVKD. CDR3 amino acids: CAVKPGGTEAFF. The CDR3, as DNA: TGTGCCGTAAAACCTGGGGGAACTGAAGCTTTCTTT.

This chain joins TRBV6-5 and TRBJ2-3; D gene unclear. V was cut by 0 bases and J by 4 bases, with 11 bases left in between. The CDR3 spans 15 residues. Looked up from germline, CDR1 is MNHEY and CDR2 is SVGAGI. The CDR3 protein is CASSYSYGSADTQYF. For the CDR3, the DNA is TGTGCCAGCAGTTACTCGTATGGGTCAGCAGATACGCAGTATTTT.

The chain has TRBV5-1 and TRBJ2-3, with 8 bases fitting TRBD2. Germline V lookup: CDR1 SGHRS, CDR2 YFSETQ. The ends lost 4 bases at V and 7 bases at J; junction bases unmatched: 5. The CDR3 sequence is 13 residues long. CDR3 in amino acids: CASSLTSEYTQYF. CDR3 DNA sequence: TGCGCCAGCAGCCTGACTAGCGAATATACGCAGTATTTT. Drawing the rest from reference TRBV5-1 and TRBJ2-3, the complete variable domain is KAGVTQTPRYLIKTRGQQVTLSCSPISGHRSVSWYQQTPGQGLQFLFEYFSETQRNKGNFPGRFSGRQFSNSRSEMNVSTLELGDSALYLCASSLTSEYTQYFGPGTRLTVL.

This clonotype was counted only a few times. This rearrangement joins TRBV6-5 to TRBJ2-2; D is possibly TRBD2 (5 bases). The CDR3 sequence is 13 residues long. Trimming pared 7 bases from V and 8 bases from J, leaving 14 bases between. The germline CDR1 and CDR2 sequences are MNHEY and SVGAGI. The CDR3 coding sequence is TGTGCCAGCACCTCGAGGGCGGCGGGGGAGCTGTTTTTT. It yields the protein CASTSRAAGELFF.

This clonotype was recorded at least ten times. The chain has TRBV29-1 and TRBJ1-1; D ambiguous. This CDR3 has 14 residues. The V end lost 2 bases, the J end lost 1 base, and 11 bases lay between the germline ends. CDR1 SQVTM and CDR2 ANQGSEA come from the germline V gene. For the CDR3, the DNA is TGCAGCGTTGAAAGGCCAGGAAAGAACACTGAAGCTTTCTTT. As protein: CSVERPGKNTEAFF.

This clonotype was observed at least ten times. J is TRBJ2-7 and V is TRBV4-3; TRBD2 is a possible D gene (6 bases). The germline V and J ends were trimmed by 2 bases and 5 bases, with 16 bases remaining between them. This CDR3 contains 15 residues. Germline-derived CDR1 and CDR2 are LGHNA and YSLEER. The CDR3 sequence is CASSQSAEGLHEQYF. CDR3 DNA: TGCGCCAGCAGCCAAAGCGCGGAGGGCTTGCACGAGCAGTACTTC.

V usage is TRBV10-3 and J usage is TRBJ1-4, with 7 bases that match TRBD1. Germline CDR1 ENHRY, CDR2 SYGVKD. The CDR3 loop spans 13 amino acids. V trimming: 10 bases; J trimming: 8 bases; junction bases outside the gene matches: 10. The CDR3 sequence is CASQTGSDEKLFF. Written as DNA, the CDR3 is TGTGCCAGCCAGACAGGGTCCGACGAAAAACTGTTTTTT.

This clonotype was picked up a small number of times. V usage is TRBV7-8 and J usage is TRBJ2-2, with unresolved D. V was trimmed by 2 bases and J by 6 bases, leaving 13 bases between them. Germline V gives CDR1 SGHVS, CDR2 FQNEAQ. The CDR3 has 15 amino acids. The DNA for the CDR3 is TGTGCCAGCAGCTTATTGTTTGGCACCCCCGGGGAGCTGTTTTTT. The encoded protein is CASSLLFGTPGELFF.

The chain carries TRBV7-2 and TRBJ2-5, with 7 positions matching TRBD2. This CDR3 comprises 16 residues. In germline, CDR1 is SGHTA, CDR2 FQGNSA. Trimming took 5 bases from V and 2 from J; bases not matched to a gene: 11. The CDR3 bases are TGTGCCAGCAGCCCCCGGGAGCGGGGCTTGCAAGAGACCCAGTACTTC. It yields the protein CASSPRERGLQETQYF.

This chain connects TRBV25-1 to TRBJ1-1, with 7 bases identical to TRBD1. Germline V gene data show CDR1 as MGHDK and CDR2 as SYGVNS. This CDR3 is 15 amino acids long. J gave up 0 bases and V 8 bases, and 9 bases lay outside the gene matches. CDR3 residues: CASLERDRLNTEAFF. In DNA form, the CDR3 reads TGTGCCAGCTTAGAACGGGACAGACTGAACACTGAAGCTTTCTTT.

The chain recombines TRBV25-1 with TRBJ1-1; TRBD1 aligns across 8 bases. Per the germline V gene, CDR1 is MGHDK and CDR2 is SYGVNS. This CDR3 is built from 14 residues. V shed 8 bases, J shed 2 bases, and the junction held 7 bases outside the gene matches. As DNA, the CDR3 is TGTGCCAGCTCCCGGACAGGGCACAACACTGAAGCTTTCTTT. As protein: CASSRTGHNTEAFF.

This clonotype was detected a few times. The CDR3: CASSQDLRTSGDRETQYF. The CDR3, as DNA: TGCGCCAGCAGCCAAGATTTACGGACTAGCGGGGATCGAGAGACCCAGTACTTC. The gene calls are TRBV4-1 and TRBJ2-5; 12 nucleotides align to TRBD2. V trimming: 0 bases; J trimming: 4 bases; junction bases outside the gene matches: 9. CDR1 is MGHRA, CDR2 YSYEKL, per germline. The CDR3 is 18 amino acids.

V usage is TRBV2 and J usage is TRBJ1-1; D ambiguous. CDR3 length equals 15 residues. Germline V CDR1 and CDR2: SNHLY, FYNNEI. V lost 2 bases and J 3 bases, leaving 13 bases between the germline ends. The CDR3, as DNA: TGTGCCAGCAGTGAACAGTCTCATGGCTACACTGAAGCTTTCTTT. It is translated as CASSEQSHGYTEAFF. Drawing the rest from reference TRBV2 and TRBJ1-1, the complete variable domain is EPEVTQTPSHQVTQMGQEVILRCVPISNHLYFYWYRQILGQKVEFLVSFYNNEISEKSEIFDDQFSVERPDGSNFTLKIRSTKLEDSAMYFCASSEQSHGYTEAFFGQGTRLTVV.